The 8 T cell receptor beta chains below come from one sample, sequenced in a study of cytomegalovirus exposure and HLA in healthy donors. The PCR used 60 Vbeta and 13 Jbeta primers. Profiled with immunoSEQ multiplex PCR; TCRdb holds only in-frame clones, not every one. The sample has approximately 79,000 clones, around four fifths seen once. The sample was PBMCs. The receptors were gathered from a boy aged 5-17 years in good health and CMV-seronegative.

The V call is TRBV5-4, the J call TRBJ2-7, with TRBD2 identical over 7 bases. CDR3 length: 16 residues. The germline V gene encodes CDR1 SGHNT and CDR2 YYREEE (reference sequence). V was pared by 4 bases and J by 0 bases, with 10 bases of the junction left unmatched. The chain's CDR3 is CASSPPGQRGSYEQYF. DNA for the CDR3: TGTGCCAGCAGCCCCCCGGGCCAGCGGGGCTCCTACGAGCAGTACTTC. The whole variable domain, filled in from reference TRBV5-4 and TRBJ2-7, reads ETGVTQSPTHLIKTRGQQVTLRCSSQSGHNTVSWYQQALGQGPQFIFQYYREEENGRGNFPPRFSGLQFPNYSSELNVNALELDDSALYLCASSPPGQRGSYEQYFGPGTRLTVT.

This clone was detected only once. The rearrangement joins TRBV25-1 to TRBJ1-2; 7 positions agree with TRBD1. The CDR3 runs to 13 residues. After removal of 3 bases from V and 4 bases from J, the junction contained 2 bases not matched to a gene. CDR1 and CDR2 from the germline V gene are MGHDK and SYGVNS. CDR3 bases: TGTGCCAGCAGTGACACAGGGGTCTATGGCTACACCTTC. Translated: CASSDTGVYGYTF.

The DNA of the CDR3 is TGTGCCAGCAGCTTAGCAGGGGAGGGATTGTCACCCCTCCACTTT. It specifies CASSLAGEGLSPLHF. The rearrangement uses TRBV7-2 and TRBJ1-6; maybe TRBD1 (5 bases). CDR3 length equals 15 residues. V was shortened by 0 bases and J by 10 bases, with 13 bases between the two germline ends. CDR1 is SGHTA and CDR2 is FQGNSA in the germline V gene. Drawing the rest from reference TRBV7-2 and TRBJ1-6, the complete variable domain is GAGVSQSPSNKVTEKGKDVELRCDPISGHTALYWYRQSLGQGLEFLIYFQGNSAPDKSGLPSDRFSAERTGGSVSTLTIQRTQQEDSAVYLCASSLAGEGLSPLHFGNGTRLTVT.

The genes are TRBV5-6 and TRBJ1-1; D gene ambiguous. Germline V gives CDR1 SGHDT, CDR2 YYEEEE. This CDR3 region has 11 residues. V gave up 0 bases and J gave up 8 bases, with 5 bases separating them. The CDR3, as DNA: TGTGCCAGCAGCTTGGGAGTGGAAGCTTTCTTT. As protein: CASSLGVEAFF.

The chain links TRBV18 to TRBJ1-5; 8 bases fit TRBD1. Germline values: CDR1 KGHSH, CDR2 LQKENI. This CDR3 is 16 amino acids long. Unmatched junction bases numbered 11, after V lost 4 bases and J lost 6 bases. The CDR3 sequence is CASSQGTGSAGQPQHF. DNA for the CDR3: TGTGCCAGCTCACAGGGGACAGGATCAGCCGGTCAGCCCCAGCATTTT.

The chain's CDR3 is CASSQDLGLAAETQYF. DNA of the CDR3: TGCGCCAGCAGCCAAGATCTCGGCCTAGCGGCAGAGACCCAGTACTTC. V and J are TRBV4-3 and TRBJ2-5; 7 bases map to TRBD2. With 0 bases clipped from V and 4 bases from J, the junction kept 8 bases outside the gene matches. Germline assignment: CDR1 LGHNA and CDR2 YSLEER. This CDR3 has 16 amino acids.

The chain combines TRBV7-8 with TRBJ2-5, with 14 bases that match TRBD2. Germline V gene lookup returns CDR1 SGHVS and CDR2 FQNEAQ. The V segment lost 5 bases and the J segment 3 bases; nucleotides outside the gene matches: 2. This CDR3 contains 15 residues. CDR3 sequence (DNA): TGTGCCAGCAGCCAGGGACTAGCGGGAGAAGAGACCCAGTACTTC. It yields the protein CASSQGLAGEETQYF.

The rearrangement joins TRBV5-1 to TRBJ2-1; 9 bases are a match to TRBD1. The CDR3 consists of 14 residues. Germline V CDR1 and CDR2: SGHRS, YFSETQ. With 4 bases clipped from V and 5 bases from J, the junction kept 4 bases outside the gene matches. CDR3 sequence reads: CASSTDRGDNEQFF. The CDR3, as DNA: TGCGCCAGCAGCACGGACAGGGGCGACAATGAGCAGTTCTTC.